One sample yielded the 10 T cell receptor beta chains listed below, sequenced in a study of cytomegalovirus exposure and HLA in healthy donors. Method: immunoSEQ multiplex PCR; TCRdb's copy keeps in-frame clones and lacks some. The table includes over 100,000 clones, just under 95% detected once. The sample consisted of PBMCs. Every receptor here comes from a woman aged 18-29 years in good health and CMV-seronegative.

This chain links TRBV9 with TRBJ2-2, with 7 bases aligning to TRBD2. The V gene end was trimmed by 0 bases and the J gene end by 5 bases; junction bases not matched to a gene: 10. Germline lookup yields CDR1 SGDLS and CDR2 YYNGEE. This CDR3 spans 17 amino acids. As DNA, the CDR3 is TGTGCCAGCAGCGTAGACTTGGCGGGGGAAGGAACCGGGGAGCTGTTTTTT. It is translated as CASSVDLAGEGTGELFF.

This clone was seen a single time. CDR3 sequence (DNA): TGTGCCAGCACCGAGGGCCGCCATCGGAACACTGAAGCTTTCTTT. Residues: CASTEGRHRNTEAFF. The chain combines TRBV6-1 with TRBJ1-1; the D is unclear. The V and J ends lost 7 bases and 1 base respectively, with 16 bases between them. Germline V gene lookup returns CDR1 MNHNS and CDR2 SASEGT. The CDR3 loop spans 15 amino acids.

The V and J genes are TRBV10-2 and TRBJ1-1, with D hard to call. Germline-derived CDR1 and CDR2 are WSHSY and SAAADI. V was clipped by 7 bases and J by 0 bases, with 12 bases between them. CDR3 length equals 14 residues. The CDR3, as DNA: TGCGCCAGCAATGGGCTGTTCATGAACACTGAAGCTTTCTTT. Its translation: CASNGLFMNTEAFF.

The chain is built from TRBV5-1 and TRBJ2-5; tentative D call: TRBD1 (6 bases). In germline, CDR1 is SGHRS, CDR2 YFSETQ. The CDR3 sequence is 15 residues long. V gave up 2 bases and J gave up 1 base, with 12 bases separating them. The CDR3 nucleotides are TGCGCCAGCAGCTTCCAGGGGCCAGTCCAAGAGACCCAGTACTTC. It yields the protein CASSFQGPVQETQYF.

V and J are TRBV7-9 and TRBJ1-1; no reliable D call. The CDR3 contains 13 residues. The germline V gene encodes CDR1 SEHNR and CDR2 FQNEAQ (reference sequence). V was pared by 1 base and J by 3 bases, with 6 bases between. The CDR3, as DNA: TGTGCCAGCAGCTTAGTATTCGACACTGAAGCTTTCTTT. Encoded protein: CASSLVFDTEAFF.

CDR3 loop: CASSDPGQRIKAFF. The DNA of the CDR3 is TGTGCCAGCAGTGATCCTGGACAGCGGATTAAAGCTTTCTTT. V is TRBV2 and J is TRBJ1-1; D perhaps matches TRBD1 (6 bases). The V gene lost 3 bases and the J gene lost 9 bases, with 17 bases spanning the gap. CDR1 and CDR2 (germline): SNHLY, FYNNEI. The CDR3 runs 14 residues.

The rearrangement uses TRBV6-6 and TRBJ1-1; TRBD1 matches 7 bases. Trimming removed 7 bases from V and 7 bases from J; junction bases left unmatched: 6. This CDR3 comprises 12 residues. Germline values: CDR1 MNHNY, CDR2 SVGAGI (reference sequence). The CDR3 DNA reads as TGTGCCAGCAACCAAGACAGGGTTGAAGCTTTCTTT. The encoded protein is CASNQDRVEAFF.

This chain links TRBV7-9 with TRBJ1-1; TRBD1 matches at 10 bases. J was trimmed by 2 bases and V by 5 bases; bases with no gene match: 5. The germline V gene encodes CDR1 SEHNR and CDR2 FQNEAQ (reference sequence). There are 15 residues in the CDR3. This CDR3 is CASSPGDRGNTEAFF. CDR3 DNA: TGTGCCAGCAGCCCGGGGGACAGGGGAAACACTGAAGCTTTCTTT.

The chain is built from TRBV7-9 and TRBJ1-2; 11 positions agree with TRBD1. This CDR3 is 18 amino acids long. Trimming cost V 1 base and J 6 bases; bases outside gene matches: 13. Per germline, CDR1 SEHNR and CDR2 FQNEAQ (reference sequence). CDR3 residues: CASSLGGLDRGQGDGYTF. In DNA, the CDR3 is TGTGCCAGCAGCTTAGGGGGCCTGGACAGGGGGCAAGGTGATGGCTACACCTTC.

Concerning this clone: At one boundary the junction diverges from the germline segment, which might be a read error. This rearrangement joins TRBV4-2 to TRBJ2-3; D not resolved. Germline-derived CDR1 and CDR2 are LGHNA and YNFKEQ. This CDR3 is 12 amino acids long. CDR3 nucleotide sequence: TGTGCCAGCAGCCAAGCATCGCCCCCGGTTATTTTT. Residues: CASSQASPPVIF.